The 14 T cell receptor beta chains given below trace back to one sample, sequenced in a study of blood T cell repertoires in COVID-19. Libraries were prepared by immunoSEQ multiplex PCR; TCRdb keeps only in-frame clonotypes and omits some of them. Altogether around 290,000 clones are present, around 86% being singletons, with the ten largest covering approximately 1.5%. Sequencing was carried out using PBMCs or T cells enriched from blood (not recorded which). These receptors all come from a woman between 35 and 50 years old who had recovered from COVID-19.

This chain links TRBV3-1 (or the pseudogene TRBV3-2) with TRBJ2-7; possible D gene TRBD2, 5 bases. The germline CDR1 and CDR2 sequences are LGHDT and YNNKEL (reference sequence). Trimming cost V 4 bases and J 0 bases, with 7 bases left between them. CDR3 length: 13 residues. CDR3 sequence reads: CASSLTSSYEQYF. As DNA, the CDR3 is TGTGCCAGCAGCCTAACTAGCTCCTACGAGCAGTACTTC.

The chain employs TRBV2 and TRBJ1-2; a weak D match, TRBD1 (5 bases). V lost 5 bases and J lost 8, with 15 bases in between. Germline CDR1 and CDR2: SNHLY and FYNNEI. The CDR3 runs 13 residues. CDR3 residues: CASSQEGRFGYTF. The CDR3 DNA is TGTGCCAGCAGTCAAGAGGGGCGCTTCGGCTACACCTTC.

V gene TRBV7-2 combines with J gene TRBJ2-1; no clear D. V lost 4 bases, J lost 6 bases, and 10 bases lay in between. Germline V CDR1 and CDR2: SGHTA, FQGNSA. The CDR3 runs 13 residues. CDR3 coding DNA: TGTGCCAGCAGCTCGCAGACTTTCAATGAGCAGTTCTTC. It codes for CASSSQTFNEQFF.

The chain is built from TRBV5-4 and TRBJ1-2; TRBD1 matches 7 bases. The CDR3 runs 13 residues. Germline CDR1 reads SGHNT; CDR2 reads YYREEE (reference sequence). J lost 2 bases, V lost 4 bases, and 2 bases had no gene match. The CDR3, as DNA: TGTGCCAGCAGCGTGACAGGGAACTATGGCTACACCTTC. It yields the protein CASSVTGNYGYTF.

This clone came up once. The rearrangement joins TRBV3-1 (or the pseudogene TRBV3-2) to TRBJ1-1; the D is unclear. The germline V gene has CDR1 LGHDT and CDR2 YNNKEL (reference sequence). CDR3 length: 14 residues. Trimming left V 4 bases short and J 3 bases short, with 12 bases between. Here the CDR3 reads CASSRSLGHTEAFF. The CDR3 nucleotides read TGTGCCAGCAGCCGTTCACTAGGGCACACTGAAGCTTTCTTT.

The V gene is TRBV2, the J gene TRBJ1-2, with 7 nucleotides matching TRBD1. V lost 11 bases to trimming and J lost 2 bases; unmatched junction nucleotides: 17. Looked up from germline, CDR1 is SNHLY and CDR2 is FYNNEI. CDR3 length: 16 amino acids. The CDR3: CASLHLRTGLNYGYTF. DNA for the CDR3: TGTGCCTCCTTGCACCTACGGACAGGATTAAACTATGGCTACACCTTC.

The chain links TRBV27 to TRBJ1-4; 8 bases are a match to TRBD1. V trimming: 4 bases; J trimming: 4 bases; junction bases outside the gene matches: 8. The CDR3 contains 16 residues. The germline V gene encodes CDR1 MNHEY and CDR2 SMNVEV (reference sequence). The CDR3 DNA sequence: TGTGCCAGCAGTTCTCCCAGCACAGGGGGTAATGAAAAACTGTTTTTT. Translation gives CASSSPSTGGNEKLFF.

J is TRBJ1-1 and V is TRBV4-3; weak D call: TRBD1 (5 bases). The V and J ends lost 4 bases and 5 bases respectively, with 11 bases between them. CDR1 and CDR2 from the germline V gene are LGHNA and YSLEER. The CDR3 is 13 amino acids. CDR3 nucleotides: TGCGCCAGCAGCCCTCAGGGTTGGACTGAAGCTTTCTTT. Its protein product is CASSPQGWTEAFF.

The chain links TRBV9 to TRBJ1-1, with D unresolved. Germline CDR1 and CDR2: SGDLS and YYNGEE. This CDR3 comprises 14 residues. The germline V and J ends were trimmed by 0 bases and 2 bases, with 8 bases remaining between them. CDR3 sequence reads: CASSVDYRNTEAFF. As DNA, the CDR3 is TGTGCCAGCAGCGTAGATTACAGAAACACTGAAGCTTTCTTT. The full variable domain, with the rest looked up from reference TRBV9 and TRBJ1-1, is DSGVTQTPKHLITATGQRVTLRCSPRSGDLSVYWYQQSLDQGLQFLIQYYNGEERAKGNILERFSAQQFPDLHSELNLSSLELGDSALYFCASSVDYRNTEAFFGQGTRLTVV.

The chain has TRBV6-4 and TRBJ2-1; 9 nucleotides match TRBD1. Germline CDR1 and CDR2: MRHNA and SNTAGT. CDR3 length: 15 residues. After removal of 0 bases from V and 3 bases from J, the junction contained 0 bases not matched to a gene. In DNA, the CDR3 is TGTGCCAGCAGTGACTCGACAGGGGGCTACAATGAGCAGTTCTTC. Its protein is CASSDSTGGYNEQFF.

The genes are TRBV9 and TRBJ1-2; TRBD1 matches at 11 bases. Germline V gene lookup returns CDR1 SGDLS and CDR2 YYNGEE. The J segment lost 4 bases and the V segment lost 3 bases, leaving 5 bases of the junction unmatched. This CDR3 has 15 residues. CDR3 residues: CASSAAGQGGYGYTF. In DNA form, the CDR3 reads TGTGCCAGCAGCGCGGCGGGACAGGGGGGCTATGGCTACACCTTC. The full variable domain, its missing parts supplied by reference TRBV9 and TRBJ1-2, is DSGVTQTPKHLITATGQRVTLRCSPRSGDLSVYWYQQSLDQGLQFLIQYYNGEERAKGNILERFSAQQFPDLHSELNLSSLELGDSALYFCASSAAGQGGYGYTFGSGTRLTVV.

The rearrangement uses TRBV6-6 and TRBJ1-6; D ambiguous. Germline V gene sequence: CDR1 MNHNY, CDR2 SVGAGI (reference sequence). CDR3 size: 16 residues. V lost 6 bases and J lost 9, with 21 bases in between. CDR3 DNA sequence: TGTGCCAGCAGCCCAGACCGACTACTTCGGGGTTCACCCCTCCACTTT. This gives the protein CASSPDRLLRGSPLHF.

The gene calls are TRBV18 and TRBJ1-3; 8 positions agree with TRBD1. Per germline, CDR1 KGHSH and CDR2 LQKENI. Trimming removed 2 bases from V and 1 base from J; junction bases left unmatched: 1. The CDR3 covers 15 residues. This CDR3 is CASSPRQGSGNTIYF. CDR3 nucleotides: TGTGCCAGCTCACCAAGACAGGGGTCTGGAAACACCATATATTTT. The variable domain in full, completed from reference TRBV18 and TRBJ1-3, reads NAGVMQNPRHLVRRRGQEARLRCSPMKGHSHVYWYRQLPEEGLKFMVYLQKENIIDESGMPKERFSAEFPKEGPSILRIQQVVRGDSAAYFCASSPRQGSGNTIYFGEGSWLTVV.

Only a few counts were recorded for this clone. V and J are TRBV19 and TRBJ1-6; 8 nucleotides match TRBD1. The V segment lost 3 bases and the J segment 14 bases; nucleotides outside the gene matches: 3. Per germline, CDR1 LNHDA and CDR2 SQIVND (reference sequence). This CDR3 contains 12 residues. DNA of the CDR3: TGTGCCAGTAGTATTAAGGGACAGGCCCTCCACTTT. Its protein product is CASSIKGQALHF.